This T cell receptor (beta chain) was observed in a study of blood T cell repertoires in COVID-19. About the study: Samples taken during acute and convalescent COVID-19 were collected in the United States, Italy and Spain. Sources were T cells, B-cell-depleted T cells, or PBMCs; the material itself was cDNA or gDNA.

Authors' data handling: Estimation of nucleated cell counts relied on the amplification of reference gene primers. Libraries were prepared by immunoSEQ multiplex PCR; TCRdb keeps only in-frame clonotypes and omits some of them. V, J and clone size derive from that table, while D and trimming were established from the DNA sequence. This repertoire shows tens of thousands of clones, approximately 84% found once; its top ten account for just over 4.5%. Germline-derived CDR1 and CDR2 are MNHEY and SMNVEV (reference sequence). The V segment lost 7 bases and the J segment 5 bases; nucleotides outside the gene matches: 18. CDR3 size: 17 residues.

The receptor's source is a woman in her sixties with acute or convalescent COVID-19. V and J are TRBV27 and TRBJ1-1; 8 bases line up with TRBD1. What was sequenced was peripheral blood. The CDR3 protein is CASKSLAVHRGITEAFF. The CDR3 bases are TGTGCCAGCAAATCATTGGCCGTTCACAGGGGGATTACTGAAGCTTTCTTT.